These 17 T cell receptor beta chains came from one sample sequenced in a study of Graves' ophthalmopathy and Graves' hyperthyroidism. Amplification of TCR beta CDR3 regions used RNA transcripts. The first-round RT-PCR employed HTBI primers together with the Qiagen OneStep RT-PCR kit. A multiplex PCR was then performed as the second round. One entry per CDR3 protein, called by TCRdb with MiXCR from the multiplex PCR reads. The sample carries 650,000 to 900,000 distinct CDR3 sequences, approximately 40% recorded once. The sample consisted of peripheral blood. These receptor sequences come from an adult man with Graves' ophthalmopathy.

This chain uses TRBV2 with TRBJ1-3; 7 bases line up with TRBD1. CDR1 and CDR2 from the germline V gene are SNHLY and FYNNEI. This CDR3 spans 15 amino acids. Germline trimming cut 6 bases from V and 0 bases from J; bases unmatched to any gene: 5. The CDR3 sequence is CASRATGSSGNTIYF. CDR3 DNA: TGTGCCAGCAGGGCGACAGGGAGCTCTGGAAACACCATATATTTT.

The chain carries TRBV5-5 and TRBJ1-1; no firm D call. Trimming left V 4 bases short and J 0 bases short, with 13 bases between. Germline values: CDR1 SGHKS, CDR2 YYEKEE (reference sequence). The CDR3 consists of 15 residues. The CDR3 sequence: CASSDAKGLNTEAFF. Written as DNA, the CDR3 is TGTGCCAGCAGCGACGCGAAGGGATTGAACACTGAAGCTTTCTTT.

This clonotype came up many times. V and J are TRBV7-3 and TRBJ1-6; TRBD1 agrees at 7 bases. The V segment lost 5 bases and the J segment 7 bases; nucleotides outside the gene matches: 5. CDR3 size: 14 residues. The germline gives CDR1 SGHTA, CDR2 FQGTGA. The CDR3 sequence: CASSTTGMNSPLHF. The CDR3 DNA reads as TGTGCCAGCAGCACGACAGGGATGAATTCACCCCTCCACTTT.

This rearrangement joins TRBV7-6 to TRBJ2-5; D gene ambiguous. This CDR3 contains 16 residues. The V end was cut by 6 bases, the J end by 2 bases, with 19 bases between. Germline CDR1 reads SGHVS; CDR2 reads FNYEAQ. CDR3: CASSLSAGARQETQYF. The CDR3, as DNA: TGTGCCAGCAGTTTATCGGCAGGCGCTAGACAAGAGACCCAGTACTTC.

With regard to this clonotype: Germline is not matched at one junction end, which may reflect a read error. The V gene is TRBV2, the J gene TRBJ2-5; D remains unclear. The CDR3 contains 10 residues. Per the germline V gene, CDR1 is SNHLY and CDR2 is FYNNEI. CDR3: CASTGSFQNF. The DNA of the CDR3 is TGTGCCAGCACCGGGTCCTTCCAGAACTTC.

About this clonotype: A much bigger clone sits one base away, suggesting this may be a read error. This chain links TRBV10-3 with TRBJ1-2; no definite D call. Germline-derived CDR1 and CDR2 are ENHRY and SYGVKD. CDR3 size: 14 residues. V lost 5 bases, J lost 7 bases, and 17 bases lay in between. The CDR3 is CAISYRPGEGGYTF. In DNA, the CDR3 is TGTGCCATCAGTTACCGTCCCGGGGAGGGTGGCTACACCTTC.

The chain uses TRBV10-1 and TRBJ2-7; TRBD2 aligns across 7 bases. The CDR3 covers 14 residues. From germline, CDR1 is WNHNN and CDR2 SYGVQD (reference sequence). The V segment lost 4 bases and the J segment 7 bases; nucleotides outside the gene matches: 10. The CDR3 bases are TGCGCCAGCAGTGGCGGGGAGGGGCTTAAAGAGCAGTACTTC. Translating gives CASSGGEGLKEQYF.

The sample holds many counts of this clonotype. The CDR3 loop is CSVVLGGGQPQHF. CDR3 nucleotides: TGCAGCGTTGTTTTGGGAGGAGGGCAGCCCCAGCATTTT. The chain couples TRBV29-1 to TRBJ1-5; unclear D gene. The CDR3 runs 13 residues. Trimming took off 4 bases at V and 7 bases at J, with 14 bases between the two ends. In germline, CDR1 is SQVTM, CDR2 ANQGSEA.

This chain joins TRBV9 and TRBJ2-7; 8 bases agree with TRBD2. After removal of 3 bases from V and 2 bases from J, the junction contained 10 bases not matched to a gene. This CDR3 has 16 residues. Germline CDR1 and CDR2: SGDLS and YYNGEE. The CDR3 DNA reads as TGTGCCAGCAGCGGGAGCGGGAGCCGTGAACCCTACGAGCAGTACTTC. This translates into CASSGSGSREPYEQYF.

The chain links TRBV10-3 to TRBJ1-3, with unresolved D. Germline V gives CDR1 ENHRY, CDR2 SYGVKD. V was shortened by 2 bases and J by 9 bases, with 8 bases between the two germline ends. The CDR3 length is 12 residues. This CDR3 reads CAISELGSTIYF. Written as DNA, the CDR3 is TGTGCCATCAGTGAGCTGGGTAGCACCATATATTTT.

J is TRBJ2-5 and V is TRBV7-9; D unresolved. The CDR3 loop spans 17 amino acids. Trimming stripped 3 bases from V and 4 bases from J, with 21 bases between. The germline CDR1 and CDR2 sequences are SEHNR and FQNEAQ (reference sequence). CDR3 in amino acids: CASSFTVAPQVRETQYF. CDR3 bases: TGTGCCAGCAGCTTTACCGTGGCGCCGCAGGTCCGAGAGACCCAGTACTTC. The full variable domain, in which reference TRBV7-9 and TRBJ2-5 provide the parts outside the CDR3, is DTGVSQNPRHKITKRGQNVTFRCDPISEHNRLYWYRQTLGQGPEFLTYFQNEAQLEKSRLLSDRFSAERPKGSFSTLEIQRTEQGDSAMYLCASSFTVAPQVRETQYFGPGTRLLVL.

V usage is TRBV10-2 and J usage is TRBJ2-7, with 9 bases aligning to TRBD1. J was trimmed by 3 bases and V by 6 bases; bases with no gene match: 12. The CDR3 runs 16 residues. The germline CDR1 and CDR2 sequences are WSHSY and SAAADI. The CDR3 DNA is TGCGCCAGCAGCCAATCCCCACCGGGACAGGGCTACGAGCAGTACTTC. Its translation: CASSQSPPGQGYEQYF.

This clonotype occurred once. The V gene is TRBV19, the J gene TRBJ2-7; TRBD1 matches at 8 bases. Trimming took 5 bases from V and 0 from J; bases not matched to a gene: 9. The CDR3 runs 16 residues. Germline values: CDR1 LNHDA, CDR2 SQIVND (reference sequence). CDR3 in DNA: TGTGCCAGTAGTGTGCCCGGGACAGGCCTCTCCTACGAGCAGTACTTC. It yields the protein CASSVPGTGLSYEQYF.

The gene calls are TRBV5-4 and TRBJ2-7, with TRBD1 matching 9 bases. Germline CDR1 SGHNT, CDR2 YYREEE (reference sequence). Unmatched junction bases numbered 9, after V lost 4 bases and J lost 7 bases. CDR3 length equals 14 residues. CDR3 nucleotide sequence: TGTGCCAGCAGCCCGGGGACAGGGCCCAAAGAGCAGTACTTC. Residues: CASSPGTGPKEQYF.

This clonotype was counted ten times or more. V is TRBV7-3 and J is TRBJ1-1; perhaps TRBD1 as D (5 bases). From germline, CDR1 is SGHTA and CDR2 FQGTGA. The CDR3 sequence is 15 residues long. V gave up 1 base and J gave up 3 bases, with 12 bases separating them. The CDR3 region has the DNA TGTGCCAGCAGCTTAATTGGGGGACGGGACACTGAAGCTTTCTTT. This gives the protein CASSLIGGRDTEAFF.

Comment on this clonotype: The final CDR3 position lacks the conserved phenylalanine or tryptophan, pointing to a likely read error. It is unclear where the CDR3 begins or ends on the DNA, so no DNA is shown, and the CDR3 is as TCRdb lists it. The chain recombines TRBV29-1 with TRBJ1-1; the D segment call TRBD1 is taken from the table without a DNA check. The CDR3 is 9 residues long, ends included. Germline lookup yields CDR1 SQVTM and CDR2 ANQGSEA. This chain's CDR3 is CSVDARGDY.

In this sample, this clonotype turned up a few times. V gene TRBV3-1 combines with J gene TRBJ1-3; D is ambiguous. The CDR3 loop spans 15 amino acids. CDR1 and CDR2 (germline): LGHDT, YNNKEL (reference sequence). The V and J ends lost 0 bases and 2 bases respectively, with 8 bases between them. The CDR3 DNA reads TGTGCCAGCAGCCAAGATCGGGATCCTGGAAACACCATATATTTT. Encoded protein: CASSQDRDPGNTIYF.